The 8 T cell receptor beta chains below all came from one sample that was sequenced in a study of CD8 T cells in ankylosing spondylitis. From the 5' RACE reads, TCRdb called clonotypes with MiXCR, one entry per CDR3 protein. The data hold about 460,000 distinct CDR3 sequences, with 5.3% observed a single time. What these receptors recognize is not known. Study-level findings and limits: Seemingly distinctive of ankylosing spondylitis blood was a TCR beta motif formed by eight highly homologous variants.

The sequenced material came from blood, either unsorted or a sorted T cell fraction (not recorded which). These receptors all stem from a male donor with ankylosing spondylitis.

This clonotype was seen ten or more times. As DNA, the CDR3 is TGTGCCAGCAGTTACTCAGGGCGGGAGGGTTACGAGCAGTACTTC. This gives the protein CASSYSGREGYEQYF. V usage is TRBV6-5 and J usage is TRBJ2-7, with TRBD2 matching over 9 bases. The CDR3 covers 15 residues. The germline CDR1 and CDR2 sequences are MNHEY and SVGAGI. V trimming: 0 bases; J trimming: 4 bases; junction bases outside the gene matches: 4.

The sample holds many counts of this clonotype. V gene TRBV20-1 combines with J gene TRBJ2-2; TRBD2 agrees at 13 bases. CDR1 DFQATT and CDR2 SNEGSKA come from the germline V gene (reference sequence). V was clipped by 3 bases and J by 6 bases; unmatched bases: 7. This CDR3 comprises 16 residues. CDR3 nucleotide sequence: TGCAGTGCTAGGACTAGCGGGGGGAGAAGGGCCGGGGAGCTGTTTTTT. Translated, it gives CSARTSGGRRAGELFF.

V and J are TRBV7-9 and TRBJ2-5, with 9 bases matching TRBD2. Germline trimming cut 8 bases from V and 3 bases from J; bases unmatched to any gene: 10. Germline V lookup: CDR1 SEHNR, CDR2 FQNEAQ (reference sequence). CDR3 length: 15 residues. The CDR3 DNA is TGTGCCAGCCGAGATAGCGGGAGTATCGAAGAGACCCAGTACTTC. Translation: CASRDSGSIEETQYF.

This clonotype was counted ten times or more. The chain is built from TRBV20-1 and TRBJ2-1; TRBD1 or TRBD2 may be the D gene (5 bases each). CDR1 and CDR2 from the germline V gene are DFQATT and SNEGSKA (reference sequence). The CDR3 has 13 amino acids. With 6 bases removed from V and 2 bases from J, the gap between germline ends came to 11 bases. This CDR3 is CSAGVDPYNEQFF. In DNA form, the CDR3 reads TGCAGTGCGGGGGTCGATCCCTACAATGAGCAGTTCTTC.

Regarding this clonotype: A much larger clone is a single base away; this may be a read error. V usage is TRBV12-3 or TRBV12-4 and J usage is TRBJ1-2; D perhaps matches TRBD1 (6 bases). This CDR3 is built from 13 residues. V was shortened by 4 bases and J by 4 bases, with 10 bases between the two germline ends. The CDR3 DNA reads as TGTGCCAGCAGTTACAGGGCCATCTATGGCTACACCTTC. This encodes CASSYRAIYGYTF.

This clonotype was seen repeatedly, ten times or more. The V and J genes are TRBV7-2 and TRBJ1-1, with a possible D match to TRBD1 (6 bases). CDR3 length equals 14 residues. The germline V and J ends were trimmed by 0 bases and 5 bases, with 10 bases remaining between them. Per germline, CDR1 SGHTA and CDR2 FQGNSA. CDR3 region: CASSLAGQITEAFF. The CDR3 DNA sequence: TGTGCCAGCAGCTTAGCGGGACAAATAACTGAAGCTTTCTTT. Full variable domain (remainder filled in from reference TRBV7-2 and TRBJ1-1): GAGVSQSPSNKVTEKGKDVELRCDPISGHTALYWYRQSLGQGLEFLIYFQGNSAPDKSGLPSDRFSAERTGGSVSTLTIQRTQQEDSAVYLCASSLAGQITEAFFGQGTRLTVV.

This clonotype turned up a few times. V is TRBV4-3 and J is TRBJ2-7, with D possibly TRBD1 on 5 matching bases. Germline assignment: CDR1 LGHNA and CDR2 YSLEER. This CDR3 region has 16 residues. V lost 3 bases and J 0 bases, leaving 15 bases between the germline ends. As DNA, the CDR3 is TGCGCCAGCAGCCAGGGGCTCCGGGCCGGCTCCTACGAGCAGTACTTC. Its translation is CASSQGLRAGSYEQYF.

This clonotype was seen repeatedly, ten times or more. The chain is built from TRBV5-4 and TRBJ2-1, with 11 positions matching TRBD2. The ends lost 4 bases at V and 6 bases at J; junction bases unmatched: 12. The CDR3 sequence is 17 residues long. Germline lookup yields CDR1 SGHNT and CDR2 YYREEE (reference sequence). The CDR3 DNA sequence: TGTGCCAGCAGCCTCCTTCATAGCGGGGGGGCGAGCAATGAGCAGTTCTTC. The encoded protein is CASSLLHSGGASNEQFF.